These 3 T cell receptor beta chains were sequenced from one sample in a study of T cells after yellow fever vaccination. TCRdb re-called the 5' RACE reads through MiXCR, storing one row per CDR3 protein. This table holds 100,000 to 150,000 distinct CDR3 sequences, roughly 10% found once. Sequencing was performed on CD8+ T cells sorted from PBMCs, taken on the day of the yellow fever booster vaccination. These TCRs come from a man aged 18 to 29 who received the YFV17D yellow fever vaccine.

V and J are TRBV4-1 and TRBJ2-1; weak D call: TRBD2 (6 bases). Germline CDR1 MGHRA, CDR2 YSYEKL. This CDR3 region has 17 residues. Trimming removed 0 bases at V and 8 bases at J, with 20 bases between. The CDR3 nucleotides read TGCGCCAGCAGCCAAGACCCCCCTAGCGCCCTAGTTTATGAGCAGTTCTTC. Translating gives CASSQDPPSALVYEQFF.

This clonotype was seen only a few times. The chain is built from TRBV29-1 and TRBJ1-2; D is undetermined. The CDR3 has 11 residues. In germline, CDR1 is SQVTM, CDR2 ANQGSEA. V gave up 7 bases and J gave up 0 bases, with 6 bases separating them. CDR3 loop: CSGRTNYGYTF. The CDR3 coding sequence is TGCAGCGGACGGACTAACTATGGCTACACCTTC.

This clonotype has just a few counts. This CDR3 is CASSQLPGDNYGYTF. The CDR3 DNA reads TGTGCCAGCAGCCAGCTACCGGGAGATAACTATGGCTACACCTTC. The chain combines TRBV7-9 with TRBJ1-2; D ambiguous. CDR3 length: 15 amino acids. CDR1 SEHNR and CDR2 FQNEAQ come from the germline V gene (reference sequence). V lost 5 bases and J 1 base, leaving 14 bases between the germline ends.